One sample yielded the 10 T cell receptor beta chains listed below, sequenced in a study of blood T cell repertoires in COVID-19. Clones were sequenced by immunoSEQ multiplex PCR, and TCRdb holds only the in-frame ones, with some missing. The sample holds fewer than 150,000 clones; about 86% are singletons and the top ten take 0.88%. The specimen sequenced was peripheral blood. The receptors derive from a woman between 45 and 60 years old with active or convalescent COVID-19.

The chain links TRBV4-2 to TRBJ2-7; 15 bases are shared with TRBD2. V lost 0 bases to trimming and J lost 1 base; unmatched junction nucleotides: 7. Germline loops: CDR1 LGHNA, CDR2 YNFKEQ. This CDR3 region has 19 residues. The CDR3 is CASSQDGWTSGRVSYEQYF. The CDR3 DNA sequence: TGTGCCAGCAGCCAAGATGGCTGGACTAGCGGGAGGGTATCCTACGAGCAGTACTTC.

V gene TRBV2 combines with J gene TRBJ2-3; a possible D gene is TRBD2 (5 bases). Trimming shortened V by 7 bases and J by 6 bases, and 17 bases separated the two germline ends. The CDR3 length is 14 residues. Germline V gene lookup returns CDR1 SNHLY and CDR2 FYNNEI. For the CDR3, the DNA is TGTGCCAGCAACGTTAACGAGGGTTGGGATACGCAGTATTTT. This gives the protein CASNVNEGWDTQYF.

The chain couples TRBV2 to TRBJ2-5; TRBD1 agrees at 11 bases. The J segment lost 4 bases and the V segment lost 8 bases, leaving 9 bases of the junction unmatched. Germline V gives CDR1 SNHLY, CDR2 FYNNEI. The CDR3 is made up of 15 amino acids. CDR3 residues: CASARRTGGSETQYF. CDR3 bases: TGTGCCAGCGCCAGACGGACAGGGGGCTCAGAGACCCAGTACTTC.

The chain is built from TRBV13 and TRBJ1-2; 9 bases map to TRBD1. V trimming: 3 bases; J trimming: 2 bases; junction bases outside the gene matches: 4. The germline gives CDR1 PRHDT, CDR2 FYEKMQ (reference sequence). This CDR3 comprises 15 residues. In DNA, the CDR3 is TGTGCCAGCAGCTTGTCACAGGGGGCGAACTATGGCTACACCTTC. Amino acid sequence: CASSLSQGANYGYTF.

V gene TRBV30 combines with J gene TRBJ1-1; D remains ambiguous. This CDR3 has 13 amino acids. Between the trimmed V and J ends, which lost 4 bases and 0 bases, there was a span of 9 bases. Germline values: CDR1 GTSNPN, CDR2 SVGIG (reference sequence). CDR3 DNA: TGTGCCTGGACTCCACAAGTGAACACTGAAGCTTTCTTT. Amino acids: CAWTPQVNTEAFF.

The chain couples TRBV3-1 (or the pseudogene TRBV3-2) to TRBJ1-6; D unclear. Germline V CDR1 and CDR2: LGHDT, YNNKEL (reference sequence). V was pared by 4 bases and J by 8 bases, with 15 bases between. This CDR3 is 15 amino acids long. CDR3 sequence reads: CASSPYGVMDSPLHF. CDR3 sequence (DNA): TGTGCCAGCAGCCCATACGGGGTAATGGATTCACCCCTCCACTTT.

This clone was counted a single time. V and J are TRBV28 and TRBJ2-7; the match to TRBD1 covers 9 bases. Per germline, CDR1 MDHEN and CDR2 SYDVKM. V dropped 8 bases and J dropped 6; count of bases not matched to a gene: 11. The CDR3 extends over 14 amino acids. In DNA form, the CDR3 reads TGTGCCAGCCTCTCCCCGGGACAGGGAGCCGAGCAGTACTTC. This codes for CASLSPGQGAEQYF.

V gene TRBV5-4 combines with J gene TRBJ1-1; TRBD1 is a possible D gene (5 bases). This CDR3 is 13 amino acids long. Deletions cut 1 base from V and 11 bases from J, with 15 bases between. The germline gives CDR1 SGHNT, CDR2 YYREEE (reference sequence). The CDR3: CASSLNEGARAFF. CDR3 DNA: TGTGCCAGCAGCTTGAATGAAGGGGCGCGGGCTTTCTTT.

V is TRBV27 and J is TRBJ1-1; perhaps TRBD1 as D (5 bases). Trimming pared 8 bases from V and 8 bases from J, leaving 18 bases between. Germline V gene lookup returns CDR1 MNHEY and CDR2 SMNVEV (reference sequence). The CDR3 is 13 residues long. The CDR3: CASHLTRGSEAFF. DNA for the CDR3: TGTGCCAGCCACCTAACGCGGGGCTCGGAAGCTTTCTTT.

Only a few counts were recorded for this clone. The chain links TRBV7-9 to TRBJ1-1; D possibly corresponds to TRBD1 (5 bases). This CDR3 comprises 15 residues. In germline, CDR1 is SEHNR, CDR2 FQNEAQ (reference sequence). V was shortened by 4 bases and J by 6 bases, with 18 bases between the two germline ends. The CDR3 region has the DNA TGTGCCAGCAGCTATGTCCAGGGAGGATGGGCTGAAGCTTTCTTT. Protein: CASSYVQGGWAEAFF. Based on the CDR3 plus reference TRBV7-9 and TRBJ1-1, the full variable domain is DTGVSQNPRHKITKRGQNVTFRCDPISEHNRLYWYRQTLGQGPEFLTYFQNEAQLEKSRLLSDRFSAERPKGSFSTLEIQRTEQGDSAMYLCASSYVQGGWAEAFFGQGTRLTVV.